The clone carrying this TCR beta chain was seen more than once but under ten times. The data are from a study of regulatory T cells in long-lasting Graves disease. Study at large: Positivity for TSH receptor antibodies plus over 5 years of antithyroid drugs meant persistent Graves' disease.

Time point described: persistent/refractory GD, antithyroid drugs over 5 years with positive TRAb. Researchers made the TCR library from RNA that was extracted from PBMCs. EDTA tubes received about 10 milliliters of collected peripheral blood. TCR beta libraries were built with iRepertoire HTBI primers and Arm-PCR of CDR3 regions. TCRdb re-derived calls from the multiplex PCR reads in MiXCR, one entry per CDR3 protein. The sample consists of a few hundred thousand distinct CDR3 sequences, approximately 23% of them appearing once. This TCR came from a female donor with Graves disease. Material: peripheral blood mononuclear cells (PBMCs), obtained when the disease was refractory, from a patient treated with antithyroid drugs.

In DNA form, the CDR3 reads TGCGCCAGCAGCCAAGATGCCGAGTGGACTGAAGCTTTCTTT. This encodes CASSQDAEWTEAFF. V and J are TRBV4-1 and TRBJ1-1; D ambiguous. V lost 0 bases, J lost 5 bases, and 10 bases lay in between. The CDR3 consists of 14 residues. Germline-derived CDR1 and CDR2 are MGHRA and YSYEKL.